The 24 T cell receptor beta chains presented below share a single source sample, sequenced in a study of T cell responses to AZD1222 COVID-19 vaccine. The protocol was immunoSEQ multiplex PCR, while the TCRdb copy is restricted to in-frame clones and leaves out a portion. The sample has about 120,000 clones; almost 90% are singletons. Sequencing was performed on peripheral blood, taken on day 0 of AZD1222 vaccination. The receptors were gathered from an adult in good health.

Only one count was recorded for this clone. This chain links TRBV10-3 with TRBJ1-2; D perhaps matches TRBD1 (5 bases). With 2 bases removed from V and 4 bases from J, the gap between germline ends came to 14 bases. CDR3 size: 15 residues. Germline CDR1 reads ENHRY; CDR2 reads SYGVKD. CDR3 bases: TGTGCCATCAGTGAGGGGGCAGGGTATGGCTATGGCTACACCTTC. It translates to CAISEGAGYGYGYTF.

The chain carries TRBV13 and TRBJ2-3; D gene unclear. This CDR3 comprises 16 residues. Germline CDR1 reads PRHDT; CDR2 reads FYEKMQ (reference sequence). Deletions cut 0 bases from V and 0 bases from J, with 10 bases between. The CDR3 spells CASSLGAQPSTDTQYF. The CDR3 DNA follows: TGTGCCAGCAGCTTAGGCGCGCAACCAAGCACAGATACGCAGTATTTT.

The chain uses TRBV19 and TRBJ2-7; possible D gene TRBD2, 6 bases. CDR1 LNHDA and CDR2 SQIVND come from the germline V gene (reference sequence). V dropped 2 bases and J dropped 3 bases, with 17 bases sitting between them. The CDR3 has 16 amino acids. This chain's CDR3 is CASSISRDLAVYEQYF. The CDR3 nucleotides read TGTGCCAGTAGTATATCGCGGGATCTAGCTGTCTACGAGCAGTACTTC.

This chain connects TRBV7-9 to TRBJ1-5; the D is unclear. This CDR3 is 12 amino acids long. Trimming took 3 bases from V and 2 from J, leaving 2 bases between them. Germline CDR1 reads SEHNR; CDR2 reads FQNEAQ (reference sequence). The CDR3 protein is CASSFGNQPQHF. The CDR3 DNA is TGTGCCAGCAGCTTCGGCAATCAGCCCCAGCATTTT.

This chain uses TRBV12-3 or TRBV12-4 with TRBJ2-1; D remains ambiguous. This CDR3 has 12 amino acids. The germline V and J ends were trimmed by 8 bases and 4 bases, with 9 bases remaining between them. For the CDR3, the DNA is TGTGCCAGCTGTCGCCTTTACAATGAGCAGTTCTTC. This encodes CASCRLYNEQFF.

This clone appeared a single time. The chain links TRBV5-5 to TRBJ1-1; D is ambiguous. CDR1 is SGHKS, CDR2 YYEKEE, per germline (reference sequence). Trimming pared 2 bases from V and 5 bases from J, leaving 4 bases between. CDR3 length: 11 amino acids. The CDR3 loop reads CASSFITEAFF. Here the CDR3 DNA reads TGTGCCAGCAGCTTCATAACTGAAGCTTTCTTT.

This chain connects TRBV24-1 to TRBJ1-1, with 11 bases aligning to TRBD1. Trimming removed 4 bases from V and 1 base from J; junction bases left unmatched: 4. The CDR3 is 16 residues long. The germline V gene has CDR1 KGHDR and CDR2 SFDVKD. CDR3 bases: TGTGCCACCAGTGAGGGCGGGACAGGGGGGAACACTGAAGCTTTCTTT. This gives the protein CATSEGGTGGNTEAFF.

The CDR3 coding sequence is TGTGCCAGCAGTGGGACAGGGGATGAAAAACTGTTTTTT. Translating gives CASSGTGDEKLFF. This chain links TRBV6-2 or TRBV6-3 with TRBJ1-4; 10 nucleotides match TRBD1. V shed 5 bases, J shed 6 bases, and the junction held 0 bases outside the gene matches. This CDR3 contains 13 residues. Germline V gene data show CDR1 as MNHEY and CDR2 as SVGEGT.

CDR3 in DNA: TGTGCCAGCAGAACGGCGGGGAGCTCCTACAATGAGCAGTTCTTC. Translating gives CASRTAGSSYNEQFF. The chain combines TRBV27 with TRBJ2-1; maybe TRBD2 (6 bases). The length of the CDR3 is 15 residues. Germline V gene sequence: CDR1 MNHEY, CDR2 SMNVEV (reference sequence). V was pared by 6 bases and J by 0 bases, with 12 bases between.

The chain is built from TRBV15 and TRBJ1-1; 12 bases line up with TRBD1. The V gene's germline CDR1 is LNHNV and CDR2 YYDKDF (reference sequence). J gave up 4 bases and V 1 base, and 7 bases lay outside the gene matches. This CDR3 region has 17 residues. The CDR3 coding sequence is TGTGCCACCAGCAGAGGGTCCGGGACAGGGGGCCTCACTGAAGCTTTCTTT. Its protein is CATSRGSGTGGLTEAFF.

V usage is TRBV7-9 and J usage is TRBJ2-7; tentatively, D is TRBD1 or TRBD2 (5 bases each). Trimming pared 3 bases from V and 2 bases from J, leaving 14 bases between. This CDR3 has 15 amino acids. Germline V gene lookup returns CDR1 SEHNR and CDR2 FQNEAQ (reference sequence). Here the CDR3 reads CASSFDSTGPYEQYF. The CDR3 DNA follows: TGTGCCAGCAGCTTCGATTCGACGGGGCCCTACGAGCAGTACTTC.

The DNA for the CDR3 is TGTGCCAGCAGTTCCCGGGGTCACTCCTACGAGCAGTACTTC. Amino acids: CASSSRGHSYEQYF. This chain joins TRBV27 and TRBJ2-7, with a weak D call TRBD2 (5 bases). V lost 4 bases and J lost 0, with 10 bases in between. The CDR3 runs 14 residues. Germline CDR1 and CDR2: MNHEY and SMNVEV (reference sequence).

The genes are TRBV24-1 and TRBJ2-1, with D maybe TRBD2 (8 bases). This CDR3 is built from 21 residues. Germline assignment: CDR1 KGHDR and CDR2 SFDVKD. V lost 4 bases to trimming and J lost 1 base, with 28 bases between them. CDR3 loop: CATSEGPGQRSSGPSYNEQFF. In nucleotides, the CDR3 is TGTGCCACCAGTGAGGGCCCGGGACAGAGATCTAGCGGGCCTTCCTACAATGAGCAGTTCTTC.

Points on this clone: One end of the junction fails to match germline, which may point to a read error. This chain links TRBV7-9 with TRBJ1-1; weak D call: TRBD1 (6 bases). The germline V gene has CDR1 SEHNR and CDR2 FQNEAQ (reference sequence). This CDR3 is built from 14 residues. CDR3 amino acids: CASSLALQGTEAFF. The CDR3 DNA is TGTGCCAGCAGCTTAGCCCTACAGGGAACTGAGGCTTTCTTT. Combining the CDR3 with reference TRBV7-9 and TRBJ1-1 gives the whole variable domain DTGVSQNPRHKITKRGQNVTFRCDPISEHNRLYWYRQTLGQGPEFLTYFQNEAQLEKSRLLSDRFSAERPKGSFSTLEIQRTEQGDSAMYLCASSLALQGTEAFFGQGTRLTVV.

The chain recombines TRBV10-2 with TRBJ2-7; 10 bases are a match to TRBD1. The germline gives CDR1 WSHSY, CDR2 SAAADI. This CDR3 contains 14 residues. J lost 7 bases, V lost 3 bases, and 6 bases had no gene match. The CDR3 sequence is CASSEPGQGREQYF. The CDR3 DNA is TGCGCCAGCAGTGAACCGGGACAGGGGAGGGAGCAGTACTTC.

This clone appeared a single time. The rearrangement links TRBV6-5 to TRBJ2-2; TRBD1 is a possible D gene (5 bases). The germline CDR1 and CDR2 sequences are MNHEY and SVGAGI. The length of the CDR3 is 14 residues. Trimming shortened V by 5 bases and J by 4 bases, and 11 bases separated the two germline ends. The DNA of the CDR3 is TGTGCCAGCAGTCAGGGTCAGGGCACCGGGGAGCTGTTTTTT. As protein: CASSQGQGTGELFF.

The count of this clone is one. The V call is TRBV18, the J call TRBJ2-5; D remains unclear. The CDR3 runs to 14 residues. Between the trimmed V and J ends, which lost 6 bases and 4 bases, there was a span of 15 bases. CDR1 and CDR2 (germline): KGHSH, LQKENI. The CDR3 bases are TGTGCCAGCTCCCTCGGCTGGGGTTTAGAGACCCAGTACTTC. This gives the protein CASSLGWGLETQYF.

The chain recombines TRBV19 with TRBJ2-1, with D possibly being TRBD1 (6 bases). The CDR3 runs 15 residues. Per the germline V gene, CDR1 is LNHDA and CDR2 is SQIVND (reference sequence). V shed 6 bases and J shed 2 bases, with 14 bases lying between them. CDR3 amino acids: CASRSQGPTYNEQFF. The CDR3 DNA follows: TGTGCCAGTAGGTCCCAGGGGCCAACCTACAATGAGCAGTTCTTC.

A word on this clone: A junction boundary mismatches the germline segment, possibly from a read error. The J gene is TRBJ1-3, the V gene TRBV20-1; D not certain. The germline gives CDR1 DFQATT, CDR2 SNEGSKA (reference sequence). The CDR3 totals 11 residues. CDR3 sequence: CSASVGSTIYF. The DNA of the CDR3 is TGCAGTGCTAGTGTCGGAAGCACCATATATTTT.

CDR3 region: CASSAPGLTNSPLHF. CDR3 sequence (DNA): TGTGCCAGTAGTGCCCCGGGACTGACGAATTCACCCCTCCACTTT. The V and J genes are TRBV19 and TRBJ1-6; TRBD1 is a possible D gene (5 bases). Germline assignment: CDR1 LNHDA and CDR2 SQIVND (reference sequence). The length of the CDR3 is 15 residues. Trimming took off 5 bases at V and 7 bases at J, with 15 bases between the two ends.

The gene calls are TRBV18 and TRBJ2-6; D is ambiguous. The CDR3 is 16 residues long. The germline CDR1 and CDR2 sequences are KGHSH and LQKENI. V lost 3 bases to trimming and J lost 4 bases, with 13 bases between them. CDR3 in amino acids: CASSPGPTEGANVLTF. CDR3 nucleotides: TGTGCCAGCTCACCCGGTCCAACGGAAGGGGCCAACGTCCTGACTTTC. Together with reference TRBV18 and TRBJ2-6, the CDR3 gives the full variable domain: NAGVMQNPRHLVRRRGQEARLRCSPMKGHSHVYWYRQLPEEGLKFMVYLQKENIIDESGMPKERFSAEFPKEGPSILRIQQVVRGDSAAYFCASSPGPTEGANVLTFGAGSRLTVL.

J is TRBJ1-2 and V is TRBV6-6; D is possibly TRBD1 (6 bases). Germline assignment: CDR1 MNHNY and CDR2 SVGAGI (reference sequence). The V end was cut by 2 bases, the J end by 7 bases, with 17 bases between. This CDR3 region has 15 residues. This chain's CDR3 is CASSYPRGLTTGYTF. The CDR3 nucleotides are TGTGCCAGCAGTTACCCCAGGGGACTAACCACTGGCTACACCTTC.

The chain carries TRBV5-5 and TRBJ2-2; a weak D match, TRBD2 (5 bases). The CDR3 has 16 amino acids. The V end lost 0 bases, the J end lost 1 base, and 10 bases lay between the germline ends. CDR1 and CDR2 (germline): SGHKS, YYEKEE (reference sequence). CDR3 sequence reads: CASSLGYGLNTGELFF. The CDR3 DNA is TGTGCCAGCAGCTTGGGATACGGACTGAACACCGGGGAGCTGTTTTTT. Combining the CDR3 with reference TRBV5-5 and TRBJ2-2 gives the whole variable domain DAGVTQSPTHLIKTRGQQVTLRCSPISGHKSVSWYQQVLGQGPQFIFQYYEKEERGRGNFPDRFSARQFPNYSSELNVNALLLGDSALYLCASSLGYGLNTGELFFGEGSRLTVL.

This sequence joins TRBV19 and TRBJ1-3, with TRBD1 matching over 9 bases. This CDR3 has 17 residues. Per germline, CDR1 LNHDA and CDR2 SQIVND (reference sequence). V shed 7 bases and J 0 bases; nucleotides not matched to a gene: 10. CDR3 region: CASNLPGQGSSGNTIYF. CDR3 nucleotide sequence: TGTGCCAGTAACTTACCGGGACAGGGAAGCTCTGGAAACACCATATATTTT.